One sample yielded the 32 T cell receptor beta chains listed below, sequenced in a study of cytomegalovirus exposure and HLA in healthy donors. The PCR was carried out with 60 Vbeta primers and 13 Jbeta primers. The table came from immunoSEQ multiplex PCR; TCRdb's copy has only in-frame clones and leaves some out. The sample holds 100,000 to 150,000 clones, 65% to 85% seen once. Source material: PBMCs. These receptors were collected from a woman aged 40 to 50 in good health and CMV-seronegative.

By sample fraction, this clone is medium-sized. CDR3 sequence reads: CASSFGGGSQETQYF. The CDR3 nucleotides read TGTGCCAGCAGCTTCGGGGGCGGGAGCCAAGAGACCCAGTACTTC. The chain joins TRBV9 to TRBJ2-5; tentative D call: TRBD2 (7 bases). The CDR3 consists of 15 residues. Germline lookup yields CDR1 SGDLS and CDR2 YYNGEE. V was clipped by 4 bases and J by 1 base, with 14 bases between them.

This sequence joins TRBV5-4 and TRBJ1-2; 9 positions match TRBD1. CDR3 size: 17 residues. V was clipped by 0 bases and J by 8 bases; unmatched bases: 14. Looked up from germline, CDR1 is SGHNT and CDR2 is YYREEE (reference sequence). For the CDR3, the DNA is TGTGCCAGCAGCTTGGGGGACAGGGATCCCCGCATGAGGGGCTACACCTTC. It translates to CASSLGDRDPRMRGYTF.

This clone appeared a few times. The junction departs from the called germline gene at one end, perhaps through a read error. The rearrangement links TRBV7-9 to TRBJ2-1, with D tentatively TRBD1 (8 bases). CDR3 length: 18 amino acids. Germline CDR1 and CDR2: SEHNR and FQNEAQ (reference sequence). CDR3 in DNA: TGTTCCAGCAGCTTAGCCTCCCTGCCGGGACTAACAGGGGGGGAGCAGTTCTTC. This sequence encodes CSSSLASLPGLTGGEQFF.

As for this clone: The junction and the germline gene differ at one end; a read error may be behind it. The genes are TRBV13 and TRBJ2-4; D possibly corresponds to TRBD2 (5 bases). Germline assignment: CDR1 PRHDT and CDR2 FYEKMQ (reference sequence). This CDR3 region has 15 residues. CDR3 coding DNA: TGTGCCAGCAGCCTCAGGACTTTCGACAAAAACAGTCAGTACTTC. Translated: CASSLRTFDKNSQYF. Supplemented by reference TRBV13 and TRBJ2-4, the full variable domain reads AAGVIQSPRHLIKEKRETATLKCYPIPRHDTVYWYQQGPGQDPQFLISFYEKMQSDKGSIPDRFSAQQFSDYHSELNMSSLELGDSALYFCASSLRTFDKNSQYFGAGTRLSVL.

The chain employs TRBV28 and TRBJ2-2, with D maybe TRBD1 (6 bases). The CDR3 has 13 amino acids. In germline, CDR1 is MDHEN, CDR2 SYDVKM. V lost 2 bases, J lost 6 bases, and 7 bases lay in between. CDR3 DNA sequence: TGTGCCAGCAGTTTAGGGGGCCCCGGGGAGCTGTTTTTT. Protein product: CASSLGGPGELFF.

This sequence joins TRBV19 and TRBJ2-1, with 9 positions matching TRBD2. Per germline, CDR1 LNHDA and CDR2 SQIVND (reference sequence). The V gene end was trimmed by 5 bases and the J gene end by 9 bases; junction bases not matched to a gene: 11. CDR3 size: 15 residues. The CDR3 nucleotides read TGTGCCAGTAGTCCCTATAGCGGGAGAGAGAGTGAGCAGTTCTTC. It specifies CASSPYSGRESEQFF.

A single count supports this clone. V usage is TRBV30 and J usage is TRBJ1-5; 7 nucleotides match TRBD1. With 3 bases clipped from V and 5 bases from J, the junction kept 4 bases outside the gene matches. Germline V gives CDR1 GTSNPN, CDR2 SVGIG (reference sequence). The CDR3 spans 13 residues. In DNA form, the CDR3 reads TGTGCCTGGAGGGACACAGGGGATCAGCCCCAGCATTTT. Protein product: CAWRDTGDQPQHF.

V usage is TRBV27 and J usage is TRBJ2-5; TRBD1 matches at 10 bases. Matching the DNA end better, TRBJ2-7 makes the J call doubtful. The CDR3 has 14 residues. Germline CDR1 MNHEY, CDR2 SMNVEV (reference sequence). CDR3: CASSSGQGTYEQYF. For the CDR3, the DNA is TGTGCCAGCAGTTCGGGACAGGGGACCTACGAGCAGTACTTC.

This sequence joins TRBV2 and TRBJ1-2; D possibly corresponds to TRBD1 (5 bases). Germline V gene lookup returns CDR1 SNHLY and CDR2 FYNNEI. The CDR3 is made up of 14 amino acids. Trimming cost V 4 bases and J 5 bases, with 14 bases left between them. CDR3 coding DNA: TGTGCCAGCAGTGGGCAGGGCTCATGGTATGGCTACACCTTC. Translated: CASSGQGSWYGYTF. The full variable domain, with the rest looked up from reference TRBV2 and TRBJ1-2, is EPEVTQTPSHQVTQMGQEVILRCVPISNHLYFYWYRQILGQKVEFLVSFYNNEISEKSEIFDDQFSVERPDGSNFTLKIRSTKLEDSAMYFCASSGQGSWYGYTFGSGTRLTVV.

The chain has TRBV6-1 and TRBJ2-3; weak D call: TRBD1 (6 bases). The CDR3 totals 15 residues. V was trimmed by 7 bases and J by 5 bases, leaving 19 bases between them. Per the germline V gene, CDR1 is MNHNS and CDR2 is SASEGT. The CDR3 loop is CASNQQGLTRDTQYF. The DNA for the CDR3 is TGTGCCAGCAACCAACAGGGTCTAACGCGAGATACGCAGTATTTT.

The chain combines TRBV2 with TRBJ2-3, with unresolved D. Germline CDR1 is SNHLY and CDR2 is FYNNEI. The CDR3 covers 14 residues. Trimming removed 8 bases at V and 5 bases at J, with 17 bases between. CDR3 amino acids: CASQTSVELDTQYF. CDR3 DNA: TGTGCCAGCCAAACGTCCGTCGAGTTAGATACGCAGTATTTT.

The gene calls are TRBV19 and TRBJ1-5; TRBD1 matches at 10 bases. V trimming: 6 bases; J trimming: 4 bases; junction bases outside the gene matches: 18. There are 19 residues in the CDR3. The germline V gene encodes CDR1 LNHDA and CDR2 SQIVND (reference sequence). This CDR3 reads CASRHRQGAVGLRNQPQHF. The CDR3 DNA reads TGTGCCAGTAGGCATCGACAGGGGGCAGTTGGCTTGCGAAATCAGCCCCAGCATTTT. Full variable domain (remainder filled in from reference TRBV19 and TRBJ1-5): DGGITQSPKYLFRKEGQNVTLSCEQNLNHDAMYWYRQDPGQGLRLIYYSQIVNDFQKGDIAEGYSVSREKKESFPLTVTSAQKNPTAFYLCASRHRQGAVGLRNQPQHFGDGTRLSIL.

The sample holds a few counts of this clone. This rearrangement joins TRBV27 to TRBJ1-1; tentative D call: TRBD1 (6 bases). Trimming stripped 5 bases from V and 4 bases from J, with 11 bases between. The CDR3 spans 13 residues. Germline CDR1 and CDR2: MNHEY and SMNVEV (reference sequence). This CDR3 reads CASSTGKVTEAFF. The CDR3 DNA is TGTGCCAGCAGTACAGGGAAGGTCACTGAAGCTTTCTTT.

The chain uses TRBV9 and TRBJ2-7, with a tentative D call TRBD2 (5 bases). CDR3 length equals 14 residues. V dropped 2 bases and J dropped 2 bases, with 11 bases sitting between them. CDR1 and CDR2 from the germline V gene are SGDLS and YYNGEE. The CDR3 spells CASSVSGLAYEQYF. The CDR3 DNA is TGTGCCAGCAGCGTCAGCGGCTTAGCCTACGAGCAGTACTTC. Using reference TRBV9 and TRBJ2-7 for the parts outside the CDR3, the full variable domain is DSGVTQTPKHLITATGQRVTLRCSPRSGDLSVYWYQQSLDQGLQFLIQYYNGEERAKGNILERFSAQQFPDLHSELNLSSLELGDSALYFCASSVSGLAYEQYFGPGTRLTVT.

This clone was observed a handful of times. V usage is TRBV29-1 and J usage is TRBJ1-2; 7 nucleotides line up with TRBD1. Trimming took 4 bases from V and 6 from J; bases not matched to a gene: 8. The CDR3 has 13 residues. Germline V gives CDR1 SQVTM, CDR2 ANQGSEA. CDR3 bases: TGCAGCGTTGGGACAGGAGCTAAGGATGGCTACACCTTC. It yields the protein CSVGTGAKDGYTF.

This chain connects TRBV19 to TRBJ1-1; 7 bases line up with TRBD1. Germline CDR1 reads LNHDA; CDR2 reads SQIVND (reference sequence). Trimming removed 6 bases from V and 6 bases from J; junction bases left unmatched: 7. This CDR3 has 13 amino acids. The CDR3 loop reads CASRTGRGPEAFF. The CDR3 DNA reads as TGTGCCAGTAGAACCGGGAGGGGGCCTGAAGCTTTCTTT.

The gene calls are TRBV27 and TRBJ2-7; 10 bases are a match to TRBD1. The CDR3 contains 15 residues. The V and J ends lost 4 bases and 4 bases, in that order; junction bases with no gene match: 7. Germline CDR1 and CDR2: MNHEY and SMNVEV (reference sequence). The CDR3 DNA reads TGTGCCAGCAGTTCGACAGGGGGCATGAAGTACGAGCAGTACTTC. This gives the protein CASSSTGGMKYEQYF.

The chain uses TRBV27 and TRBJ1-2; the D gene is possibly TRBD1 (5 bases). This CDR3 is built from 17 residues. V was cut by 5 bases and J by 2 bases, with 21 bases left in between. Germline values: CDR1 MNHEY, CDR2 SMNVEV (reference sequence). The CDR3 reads CASSPISPQGLNYGYTF. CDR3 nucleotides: TGTGCCAGCAGTCCTATTTCTCCTCAGGGCTTAAACTATGGCTACACCTTC.

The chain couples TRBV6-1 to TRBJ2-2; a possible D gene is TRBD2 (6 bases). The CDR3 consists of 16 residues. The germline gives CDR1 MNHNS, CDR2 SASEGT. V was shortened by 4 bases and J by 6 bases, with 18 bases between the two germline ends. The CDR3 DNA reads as TGTGCCAGCAGTGCTACGGGACTCCGGGGTGCCGGGGAGCTGTTTTTT. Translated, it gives CASSATGLRGAGELFF.

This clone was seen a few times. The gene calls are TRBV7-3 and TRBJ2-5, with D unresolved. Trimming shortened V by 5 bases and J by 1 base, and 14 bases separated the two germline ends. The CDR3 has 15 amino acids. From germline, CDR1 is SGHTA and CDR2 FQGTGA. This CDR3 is CASSLTGSPQETQYF. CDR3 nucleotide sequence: TGTGCCAGCAGCCTCACCGGTTCGCCCCAAGAGACCCAGTACTTC.

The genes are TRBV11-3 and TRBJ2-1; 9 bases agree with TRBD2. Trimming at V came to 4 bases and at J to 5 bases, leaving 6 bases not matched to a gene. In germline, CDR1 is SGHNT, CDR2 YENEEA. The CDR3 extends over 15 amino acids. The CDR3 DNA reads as TGTGCCAGCAGCTCTAGCGGGACCCACGACAATGAGCAGTTCTTC. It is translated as CASSSSGTHDNEQFF.

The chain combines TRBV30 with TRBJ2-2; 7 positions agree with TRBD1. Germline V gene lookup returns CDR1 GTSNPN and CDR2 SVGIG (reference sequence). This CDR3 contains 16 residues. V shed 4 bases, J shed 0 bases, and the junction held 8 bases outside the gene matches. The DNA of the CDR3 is TGTGCCTGGATGAACCGACAGGGCTCGAACACCGGGGAGCTGTTTTTT. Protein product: CAWMNRQGSNTGELFF.

The DNA for the CDR3 is TGTGCCAGCAGCCCCCGGTCGGGGTCCTACAATGAGCAGTTCTTC. Translating gives CASSPRSGSYNEQFF. The chain combines TRBV13 with TRBJ2-1, with D possibly TRBD2 on 5 matching bases. The CDR3 runs 15 residues. V shed 5 bases and J shed 1 base, with 12 bases lying between them. The germline CDR1 and CDR2 sequences are PRHDT and FYEKMQ (reference sequence). The full variable domain, with the rest looked up from reference TRBV13 and TRBJ2-1, is AAGVIQSPRHLIKEKRETATLKCYPIPRHDTVYWYQQGPGQDPQFLISFYEKMQSDKGSIPDRFSAQQFSDYHSELNMSSLELGDSALYFCASSPRSGSYNEQFFGPGTRLTVL.

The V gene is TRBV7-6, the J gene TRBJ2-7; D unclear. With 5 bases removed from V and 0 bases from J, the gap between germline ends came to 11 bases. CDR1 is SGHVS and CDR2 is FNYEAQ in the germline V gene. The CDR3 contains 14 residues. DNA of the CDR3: TGTGCCAGCAGCCCAACACCAACCTCCTACGAGCAGTACTTC. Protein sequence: CASSPTPTSYEQYF.

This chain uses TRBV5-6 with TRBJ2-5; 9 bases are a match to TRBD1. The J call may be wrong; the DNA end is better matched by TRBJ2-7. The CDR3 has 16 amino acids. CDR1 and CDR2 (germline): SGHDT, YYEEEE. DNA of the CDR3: TGTGCCAGCAGCTGGACAGGGGTCCCAAACAGCTACGAGCAGTACTTC. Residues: CASSWTGVPNSYEQYF.

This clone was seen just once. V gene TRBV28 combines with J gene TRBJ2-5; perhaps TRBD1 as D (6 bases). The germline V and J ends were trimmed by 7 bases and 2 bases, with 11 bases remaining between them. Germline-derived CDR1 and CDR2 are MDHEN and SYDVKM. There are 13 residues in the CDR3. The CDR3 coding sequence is TGTGCCAGCACCAGGGGACGGCAAGAGACCCAGTACTTC. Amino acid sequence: CASTRGRQETQYF.

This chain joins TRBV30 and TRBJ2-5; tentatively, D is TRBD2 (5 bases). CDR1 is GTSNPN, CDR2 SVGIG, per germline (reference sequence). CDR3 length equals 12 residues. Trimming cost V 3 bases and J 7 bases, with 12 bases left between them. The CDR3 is CAWSGIAGTQYF. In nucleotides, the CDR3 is TGTGCCTGGAGCGGGATCGCAGGGACCCAGTACTTC.

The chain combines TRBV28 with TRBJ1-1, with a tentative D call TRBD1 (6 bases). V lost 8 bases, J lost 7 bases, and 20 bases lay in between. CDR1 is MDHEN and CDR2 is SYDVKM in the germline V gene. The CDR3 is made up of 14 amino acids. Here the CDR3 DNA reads TGTGCCAGCTGTACCGGGACACCGACGGTTGAAGCTTTCTTT. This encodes CASCTGTPTVEAFF.

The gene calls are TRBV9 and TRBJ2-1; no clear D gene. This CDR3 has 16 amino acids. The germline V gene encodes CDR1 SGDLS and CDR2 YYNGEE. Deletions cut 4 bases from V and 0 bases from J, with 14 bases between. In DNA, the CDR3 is TGTGCCAGCAGCCCCCCGTCGGGTTCCTCCTACAATGAGCAGTTCTTC. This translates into CASSPPSGSSYNEQFF.

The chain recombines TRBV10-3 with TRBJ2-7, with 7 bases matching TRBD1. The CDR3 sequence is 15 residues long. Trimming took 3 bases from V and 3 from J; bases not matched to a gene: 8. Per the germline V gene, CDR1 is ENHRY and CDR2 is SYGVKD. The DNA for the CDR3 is TGTGCCATCAGTGATCCCGGACAGGCGCTCTACGAGCAGTACTTC. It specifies CAISDPGQALYEQYF.

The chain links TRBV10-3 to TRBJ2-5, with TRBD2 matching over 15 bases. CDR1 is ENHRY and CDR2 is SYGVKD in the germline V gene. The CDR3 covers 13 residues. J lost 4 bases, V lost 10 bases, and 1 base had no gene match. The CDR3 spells CATGLAGGETQYF. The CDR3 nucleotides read TGTGCCACGGGACTAGCGGGAGGAGAGACCCAGTACTTC.

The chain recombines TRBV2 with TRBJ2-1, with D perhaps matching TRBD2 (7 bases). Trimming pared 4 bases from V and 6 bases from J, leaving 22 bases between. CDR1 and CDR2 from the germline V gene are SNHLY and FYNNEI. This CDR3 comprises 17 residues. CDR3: CASSGWGGGRRFNEQFF. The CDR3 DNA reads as TGTGCCAGCAGTGGGTGGGGCGGGGGCAGGCGATTCAATGAGCAGTTCTTC.